Below, 20 T cell receptor beta chains from the same sample are listed, as sequenced in a study of T cell responses to AZD1222 COVID-19 vaccine. Profiled with immunoSEQ multiplex PCR; TCRdb holds only in-frame clones, not every one. The table includes more than 80,000 clones, 90% detected once. The sample in question was peripheral blood, obtained on day 0 of AZD1222 vaccination. The source is an adult in good health.

This chain joins TRBV9 and TRBJ1-1; D possibly corresponds to TRBD1 (6 bases). Trimming stripped 3 bases from V and 0 bases from J, with 15 bases between. The CDR3 length is 16 residues. Germline CDR1 is SGDLS and CDR2 is YYNGEE. CDR3 sequence: CASSAPISGVNTEAFF. DNA for the CDR3: TGTGCCAGCAGCGCACCTATCTCAGGGGTGAACACTGAAGCTTTCTTT.

The rearrangement uses TRBV11-2 and TRBJ1-2; D is unclear. The CDR3 length is 15 residues. From germline, CDR1 is SGHAT and CDR2 FQNNGV. Trimming removed 0 bases from V and 6 bases from J, with 14 bases in between. CDR3: CASSLEVVTGHGYTF. CDR3 sequence (DNA): TGTGCCAGCAGCTTAGAAGTTGTGACGGGCCATGGCTACACCTTC.

The V and J genes are TRBV11-2 and TRBJ1-4; no reliable D call. Germline-derived CDR1 and CDR2 are SGHAT and FQNNGV. The CDR3 consists of 13 residues. V was shortened by 3 bases and J by 7 bases, with 9 bases between the two germline ends. The CDR3 DNA follows: TGTGCCAGCAGCTTTCCCGGGATTGAAAAACTGTTTTTT. Translation: CASSFPGIEKLFF.

The genes are TRBV12-5 and TRBJ1-2; D call uncertain. CDR1 and CDR2 from the germline V gene are LGHNT and FRNRAP. Trimming took off 4 bases at V and 8 bases at J, with 11 bases between the two ends. The CDR3 is 12 amino acids. CDR3 DNA sequence: TGTGCTAGTGGTTCCCCTCTCGCGGGCTACACCTTC. It specifies CASGSPLAGYTF.

DNA for the CDR3: TGTGCCAGCAGCTTAGAATATCGAGCCTACAATGAGCAGTTCTTC. As protein: CASSLEYRAYNEQFF. The genes are TRBV7-2 and TRBJ2-1; D is uncertain. V was cut by 1 base and J by 2 bases, with 9 bases left in between. Germline CDR1 SGHTA, CDR2 FQGNSA. The CDR3 totals 15 residues.

The CDR3 reads CASSTTSGSYEQFF. CDR3 nucleotides: TGTGCCAGCAGCACGACTAGCGGGAGTTATGAGCAGTTCTTC. This chain uses TRBV7-2 with TRBJ2-1; 12 bases are a match to TRBD2. This CDR3 has 14 amino acids. Per the germline V gene, CDR1 is SGHTA and CDR2 is FQGNSA. V was pared by 5 bases and J by 8 bases, with 4 bases of the junction left unmatched. The full variable domain, with the rest looked up from reference TRBV7-2 and TRBJ2-1, is GAGVSQSPSNKVTEKGKDVELRCDPISGHTALYWYRQSLGQGLEFLIYFQGNSAPDKSGLPSDRFSAERTGGSVSTLTIQRTQQEDSAVYLCASSTTSGSYEQFFGPGTRLTVL.

This chain joins TRBV5-6 and TRBJ1-2, with 7 nucleotides matching TRBD1. Germline loops: CDR1 SGHDT, CDR2 YYEEEE. This CDR3 contains 14 residues. V dropped 0 bases and J dropped 8; count of bases not matched to a gene: 7. Here the CDR3 reads CASSLGEGARGYTF. CDR3 coding DNA: TGTGCCAGCAGCTTGGGAGAGGGGGCGCGGGGCTACACCTTC.

This chain uses TRBV10-3 with TRBJ2-3; the D call may be TRBD1 or TRBD2 (5 bases each). The germline gives CDR1 ENHRY, CDR2 SYGVKD. The ends were cut back, 2 bases at V and 6 bases at J, with 9 bases in the middle. This CDR3 is built from 13 residues. In DNA, the CDR3 is TGTGCCATCAGTGAGATTTGGGGGGATACGCAGTATTTT. Amino acids: CAISEIWGDTQYF.

The chain has TRBV4-2 and TRBJ2-1; 7 positions agree with TRBD2. After removal of 0 bases from V and 1 base from J, the junction contained 6 bases not matched to a gene. The CDR3 runs 17 residues. CDR1 LGHNA and CDR2 YNFKEQ come from the germline V gene. The CDR3 DNA follows: TGTGCCAGCAGCCAAGAAGGGGCGGGAGCATCCTACAATGAGCAGTTCTTC. It is translated as CASSQEGAGASYNEQFF.

This clone has a single count. The chain couples TRBV28 to TRBJ1-1; 7 positions agree with TRBD1. The germline CDR1 and CDR2 sequences are MDHEN and SYDVKM. The V gene end was trimmed by 6 bases and the J gene end by 5 bases; junction bases not matched to a gene: 6. The CDR3 contains 13 residues. The CDR3 bases are TGTGCCAGCAGGGAGGGGGCGAGGACTGAAGCTTTCTTT. It specifies CASREGARTEAFF.

The chain combines TRBV6-1 with TRBJ1-2; a possible D gene is TRBD1 (6 bases). V gave up 2 bases and J gave up 4 bases, with 11 bases separating them. Germline V gene sequence: CDR1 MNHNS, CDR2 SASEGT. The CDR3 loop spans 14 amino acids. The CDR3 protein is CASSELGGTYGYTF. The CDR3 nucleotides are TGTGCCAGCAGTGAATTAGGGGGAACCTATGGCTACACCTTC.

The chain combines TRBV24-1 with TRBJ1-5; a weak D match, TRBD1 (6 bases). The V and J ends lost 4 bases and 5 bases respectively, with 17 bases between them. Per the germline V gene, CDR1 is KGHDR and CDR2 is SFDVKD. The CDR3 runs to 16 residues. The CDR3 DNA reads TGTGCCACCAGTGACGCTCGGGACACGACGGATCAGCCCCAGCATTTT. Translating gives CATSDARDTTDQPQHF.

The chain employs TRBV4-2 and TRBJ2-7; 10 positions match TRBD1. V trimming: 2 bases; J trimming: 3 bases; junction bases outside the gene matches: 4. Per germline, CDR1 LGHNA and CDR2 YNFKEQ. This CDR3 comprises 15 residues. CDR3 in DNA: TGTGCCAGCAGCCAACCCCGGACAGGGGGCTACGAGCAGTACTTC. Protein product: CASSQPRTGGYEQYF.

This clone was observed once. The rearrangement links TRBV25-1 to TRBJ1-4, with unresolved D. Trimming took off 0 bases at V and 4 bases at J, with 12 bases between the two ends. From germline, CDR1 is MGHDK and CDR2 SYGVNS. This CDR3 has 16 amino acids. The CDR3 DNA reads as TGTGCCAGCAGTGAATATTCGACCGCGATTAATGAAAAACTGTTTTTT. Protein sequence: CASSEYSTAINEKLFF. The full variable domain, with the rest looked up from reference TRBV25-1 and TRBJ1-4, is EADIYQTPRYLVIGTGKKITLECSQTMGHDKMYWYQQDPGMELHLIHYSYGVNSTEKGDLSSESTVSRIRTEHFPLTLESARPSHTSQYLCASSEYSTAINEKLFFGSGTQLSVL.

This CDR3 reads CASSPPKMDTQYF. In nucleotides, the CDR3 is TGTGCCAGCAGTCCCCCAAAGATGGATACGCAGTATTTT. V and J are TRBV6-1 and TRBJ2-3; D unresolved. The CDR3 is 13 amino acids. Trimming took 5 bases from V and 6 from J, leaving 12 bases between them. Per germline, CDR1 MNHNS and CDR2 SASEGT.

By share, this clone counts as medium-sized. V usage is TRBV23-1 and J usage is TRBJ2-3, with D hard to call. TRBV23-1 is treated as an ORF (open reading frame) with a function not yet certain. Trimming removed 3 bases at V and 0 bases at J, with 22 bases between. This CDR3 is 19 amino acids long. The DNA for the CDR3 is TGCGCCAGCAGTCACCTAAGTACGAAATACGTACGCAGCACAGATACGCAGTATTTT. This sequence encodes CASSHLSTKYVRSTDTQYF.

V is TRBV4-1 and J is TRBJ1-6; no firm D call. The V gene lost 3 bases and the J gene lost 7 bases, with 16 bases spanning the gap. CDR1 is MGHRA and CDR2 is YSYEKL in the germline V gene. CDR3 length: 16 amino acids. For the CDR3, the DNA is TGCGCCAGCAGCCAGTTAAGAGGGCCCGGGAATTCACCCCTCCACTTT. It specifies CASSQLRGPGNSPLHF.

The genes are TRBV5-1 and TRBJ2-2; 9 bases match TRBD1. The CDR3 is 16 amino acids. CDR1 is SGHRS, CDR2 YFSETQ, per germline. Trimming at V came to 0 bases and at J to 2 bases, leaving 2 bases not matched to a gene. The CDR3 loop reads CASSLGQGVNTGELFF. In DNA, the CDR3 is TGCGCCAGCAGCTTGGGACAGGGGGTTAACACCGGGGAGCTGTTTTTT.

CDR3 loop: CASSLGQVSSGANVLTF. DNA of the CDR3: TGTGCCAGCAGCTTGGGACAGGTTAGCTCTGGGGCCAACGTCCTGACTTTC. V usage is TRBV5-4 and J usage is TRBJ2-6; tentatively, D is TRBD1 (6 bases). The length of the CDR3 is 17 residues. Germline values: CDR1 SGHNT, CDR2 YYREEE (reference sequence). V lost 0 bases, J lost 0 bases, and 10 bases lay in between.

This sequence joins TRBV28 and TRBJ2-5, with D possibly being TRBD1 or TRBD2 (5 bases each). The germline V gene encodes CDR1 MDHEN and CDR2 SYDVKM. This CDR3 has 13 amino acids. V was trimmed by 6 bases and J by 5 bases, leaving 13 bases between them. CDR3 sequence reads: CASRPGPTETQYF. The CDR3 nucleotides read TGTGCCAGCAGACCGGGGCCAACGGAGACCCAGTACTTC.